Presented here are 29 T cell receptor beta chains from one specimen sequenced in a study of cytomegalovirus exposure and HLA in healthy donors. PCR involved 60 Vbeta and 13 Jbeta primers. Repertoires were generated with immunoSEQ multiplex PCR, while TCRdb's copy carries only in-frame clones and drops some. The table shows over 100,000 clones, with 55% to 65% occurring only once. The specimen was PBMCs. The receptors stem from a woman younger than 45 in good health and CMV-seronegative.

The chain has TRBV5-4 and TRBJ2-7; tentative D call: TRBD2 (6 bases). Germline CDR1 SGHNT, CDR2 YYREEE (reference sequence). Trimming shortened V by 0 bases and J by 5 bases, and 15 bases separated the two germline ends. This CDR3 comprises 15 residues. CDR3 DNA sequence: TGTGCCAGCAGCTTGGAAGGAGGGAGAAGCAACGAGCAGTACTTC. Protein sequence: CASSLEGGRSNEQYF.

This clone was detected many times. The chain links TRBV6-1 to TRBJ2-7, with 10 bases aligning to TRBD2. The J segment lost 0 bases and the V segment lost 1 base, leaving 0 bases of the junction unmatched. The CDR3 has 15 amino acids. Germline V gives CDR1 MNHNS, CDR2 SASEGT. CDR3 DNA: TGTGCCAGCAGTGAAGGGACTAGCGGCTCCTACGAGCAGTACTTC. Translated: CASSEGTSGSYEQYF.

CDR3: CASSLGRVTGNTIYF. Here the CDR3 DNA reads TGTGCCAGCAGCTTGGGCAGGGTAACTGGAAACACCATATATTTT. The V call is TRBV11-2, the J call TRBJ1-3; D possibly corresponds to TRBD1 (5 bases). From germline, CDR1 is SGHAT and CDR2 FQNNGV. The CDR3 sequence is 15 residues long. Trimming took off 3 bases at V and 2 bases at J, with 11 bases between the two ends. The full variable domain, in which reference TRBV11-2 and TRBJ1-3 provide the parts outside the CDR3, is EAGVAQSPRYKIIEKRQSVAFWCNPISGHATLYWYQQILGQGPKLLIQFQNNGVVDDSQLPKDRFSAERLKGVDSTLKIQPAKLEDSAVYLCASSLGRVTGNTIYFGEGSWLTVV.

The chain recombines TRBV10-3 with TRBJ2-2; the match to TRBD2 covers 7 bases. This CDR3 has 15 residues. With V trimmed by 3 bases and J by 7 bases, 8 bases remained unmatched. The germline V gene has CDR1 ENHRY and CDR2 SYGVKD. This CDR3 is CAISDGGGPIGELFF. The CDR3 nucleotides are TGTGCCATCAGTGACGGGGGAGGGCCGATCGGGGAGCTGTTTTTT.

This chain connects TRBV7-9 to TRBJ1-1, with D possibly being TRBD1 (5 bases). The CDR3 contains 16 residues. Germline V gene lookup returns CDR1 SEHNR and CDR2 FQNEAQ (reference sequence). Between the trimmed V and J ends, which lost 5 bases and 1 base, there was a span of 17 bases. DNA for the CDR3: TGTGCCAGCAGCCCTAGTAGACAGCTACCGAACACTGAAGCTTTCTTT. This codes for CASSPSRQLPNTEAFF.

This clone showed up just a few times. The gene calls are TRBV7-9 and TRBJ2-3; 7 bases map to TRBD1. V was pared by 7 bases and J by 2 bases, with 9 bases of the junction left unmatched. The CDR3 extends over 15 amino acids. CDR1 SEHNR and CDR2 FQNEAQ come from the germline V gene (reference sequence). DNA of the CDR3: TGTGCCAGCACCAAAGCGACAGGGCCCACAGATACGCAGTATTTT. This encodes CASTKATGPTDTQYF.

CDR3 protein: CASSPRETQYF. CDR3 coding DNA: TGTGCCAGCTCACCTCGAGAGACCCAGTACTTC. This rearrangement joins TRBV18 to TRBJ2-5; D ambiguous. This CDR3 region has 11 residues. The V and J ends lost 3 bases and 4 bases respectively, with 3 bases between them. The germline V gene encodes CDR1 KGHSH and CDR2 LQKENI.

The chain carries TRBV11-2 and TRBJ2-7, with 11 nucleotides matching TRBD2. Germline V gene sequence: CDR1 SGHAT, CDR2 FQNNGV. V lost 4 bases and J lost 5; bases outside the gene matches: 7. The CDR3 consists of 15 residues. Written as DNA, the CDR3 is TGTGCCAGCAGCTCCCCTAGCGGGAGGTCCCACGAGCAGTACTTC. Amino acids: CASSSPSGRSHEQYF. The whole variable domain, remainder taken from reference TRBV11-2 and TRBJ2-7, is EAGVAQSPRYKIIEKRQSVAFWCNPISGHATLYWYQQILGQGPKLLIQFQNNGVVDDSQLPKDRFSAERLKGVDSTLKIQPAKLEDSAVYLCASSSPSGRSHEQYFGPGTRLTVT.

The J gene is TRBJ2-5, the V gene TRBV5-6; D call uncertain. Trimming cost V 4 bases and J 11 bases, with 15 bases left between them. Germline V gene lookup returns CDR1 SGHDT and CDR2 YYEEEE. The CDR3 has 12 amino acids. The DNA for the CDR3 is TGTGCCAGCAGCCTACCCTACGAGGAGCAGTACTTC. It yields the protein CASSLPYEEQYF.

This clone is a singleton in its sample. V is TRBV25-1 and J is TRBJ2-3; D may be TRBD1 (6 bases). The germline V gene has CDR1 MGHDK and CDR2 SYGVNS. CDR3 length: 15 amino acids. V dropped 1 base and J dropped 1 base, with 9 bases sitting between them. The CDR3 sequence is CASSESGVRTDTQYF. For the CDR3, the DNA is TGTGCCAGCAGTGAATCAGGGGTGCGCACAGATACGCAGTATTTT.

V and J are TRBV14 and TRBJ1-1; 10 nucleotides match TRBD1. This CDR3 spans 15 amino acids. The V gene's germline CDR1 is SGHDN and CDR2 FVKESK. Trimming removed 4 bases from V and 1 base from J; junction bases left unmatched: 3. The CDR3 reads CASSPWTGGNTEAFF. CDR3 DNA sequence: TGTGCCAGCAGCCCCTGGACAGGGGGGAACACTGAAGCTTTCTTT.

The chain has TRBV9 and TRBJ2-1, with D possibly being TRBD2 (6 bases). V lost 3 bases to trimming and J lost 4 bases, with 11 bases between them. This CDR3 region has 14 residues. CDR1 is SGDLS, CDR2 YYNGEE, per germline. For the CDR3, the DNA is TGTGCCAGCAGCGCTAGTGGGAGGTACAATGAGCAGTTCTTC. Its protein product is CASSASGRYNEQFF.

This chain joins TRBV7-9 and TRBJ2-3; a possible D gene is TRBD2 (5 bases). The CDR3 totals 14 residues. Germline-derived CDR1 and CDR2 are SEHNR and FQNEAQ (reference sequence). V shed 5 bases and J shed 0 bases, with 9 bases lying between them. The CDR3 DNA is TGTGCCAGCAGCCCTACGGGAAGCACAGATACGCAGTATTTT. Amino acid sequence: CASSPTGSTDTQYF.

The V gene is TRBV7-9, the J gene TRBJ1-2; 8 nucleotides align to TRBD1. Unmatched junction bases numbered 6, after V lost 2 bases and J lost 7 bases. The CDR3 has 14 residues. Germline V gene lookup returns CDR1 SEHNR and CDR2 FQNEAQ (reference sequence). This CDR3 reads CASSLQGAVVGYTF. The CDR3, as DNA: TGTGCCAGCAGCTTACAGGGGGCGGTTGTTGGCTACACCTTC.

The chain joins TRBV5-6 to TRBJ1-1, with a weak D call TRBD1 (5 bases). With 0 bases removed from V and 4 bases from J, the gap between germline ends came to 10 bases. The CDR3 loop spans 14 amino acids. CDR1 is SGHDT, CDR2 YYEEEE, per germline. The CDR3 DNA follows: TGTGCCAGCAGCTTGGGGGGCTCGGGCACTGAAGCTTTCTTT. It translates to CASSLGGSGTEAFF.

This sequence joins TRBV7-9 and TRBJ2-1, with 8 nucleotides matching TRBD2. The trim removed 5 bases at V and 9 bases at J, leaving 15 bases unmatched. The length of the CDR3 is 16 residues. Per the germline V gene, CDR1 is SEHNR and CDR2 is FQNEAQ (reference sequence). The CDR3 region is CASSVTSGARYREQFF. The CDR3 coding sequence is TGTGCCAGCAGCGTCACTAGCGGAGCCCGCTATCGTGAGCAGTTCTTC.

The rearrangement joins TRBV28 to TRBJ2-7; D is possibly TRBD2 (6 bases). CDR1 is MDHEN and CDR2 is SYDVKM in the germline V gene. The CDR3 is made up of 14 amino acids. Trimming shortened V by 8 bases and J by 3 bases, and 17 bases separated the two germline ends. The CDR3 DNA is TGTGCCAGCTACGACAACCTGGGGGGCTACGAGCAGTACTTC. It is translated as CASYDNLGGYEQYF.

This chain links TRBV9 with TRBJ2-2, with D possibly matching TRBD1 (6 bases). Germline CDR1 SGDLS, CDR2 YYNGEE. This CDR3 has 16 amino acids. Trimming removed 0 bases from V and 1 base from J, with 10 bases in between. CDR3 nucleotide sequence: TGTGCCAGCAGCGTAGTCTCGGGACAGAACACCGGGGAGCTGTTTTTT. Its translation: CASSVVSGQNTGELFF.

The chain has TRBV2 and TRBJ2-2; D is perhaps TRBD2 (5 bases). The germline V gene encodes CDR1 SNHLY and CDR2 FYNNEI. The V end was cut by 0 bases, the J end by 4 bases, with 12 bases between. This CDR3 has 16 residues. The CDR3 region has the DNA TGTGCCAGCAGTGAAGCGCTAGGACTTCCCACCGGGGAGCTGTTTTTT. Translation gives CASSEALGLPTGELFF.

The chain carries TRBV4-1 and TRBJ2-2; TRBD2 matches 10 bases. The V and J ends lost 1 base and 4 bases, in that order; junction bases with no gene match: 3. CDR3 length: 16 amino acids. Germline values: CDR1 MGHRA, CDR2 YSYEKL. The CDR3 coding sequence is TGCGCCAGCAGCCAAGCAGCTAGCGGGAGCACCGGGGAGCTGTTTTTT. This encodes CASSQAASGSTGELFF.

V usage is TRBV4-2 and J usage is TRBJ1-6; the match to TRBD1 covers 7 bases. Trimming removed 1 base from V and 10 bases from J; junction bases left unmatched: 4. Germline V gives CDR1 LGHNA, CDR2 YNFKEQ. This CDR3 has 14 residues. In nucleotides, the CDR3 is TGTGCCAGCAGCCAAGGACAGGGCGAATCACCCCTCCACTTT. It codes for CASSQGQGESPLHF.

The rearrangement joins TRBV27 to TRBJ2-1; 11 bases match TRBD2. This CDR3 contains 18 residues. With 6 bases clipped from V and 1 base from J, the junction kept 11 bases outside the gene matches. The germline V gene has CDR1 MNHEY and CDR2 SMNVEV (reference sequence). Here the CDR3 reads CASSFLGGTSGSYNEQFF. The CDR3 region has the DNA TGTGCCAGCAGCTTTTTGGGCGGGACTAGCGGTTCCTACAATGAGCAGTTCTTC.

The genes are TRBV28 and TRBJ2-7, with 9 bases that match TRBD1. This CDR3 has 15 amino acids. Germline CDR1 MDHEN, CDR2 SYDVKM. Trimming took 7 bases from V and 0 from J; bases not matched to a gene: 7. The CDR3 coding sequence is TGTGCCAGCACTAACTACAGGGGGCACTCCTACGAGCAGTACTTC. Translation: CASTNYRGHSYEQYF.

This chain uses TRBV7-6 with TRBJ2-7, with 10 bases fitting TRBD1. Germline V CDR1 and CDR2: SGHVS, FNYEAQ. The trim removed 5 bases at V and 3 bases at J, leaving 13 bases unmatched. CDR3 length: 17 residues. CDR3 nucleotide sequence: TGTGCCAGCAGCCCCAGGACAACGGGACAGGGGTTCTACGAGCAGTACTTC. It codes for CASSPRTTGQGFYEQYF.

The chain recombines TRBV10-3 with TRBJ2-5; D may be TRBD2 (7 bases). The DNA end is a closer match to TRBJ2-7, so the J assignment may be wrong. This CDR3 is 14 amino acids long. CDR1 ENHRY and CDR2 SYGVKD come from the germline V gene. CDR3 in DNA: TGTGCCATCAGTAAAAAACAGGGAGGGAACGAGCAGTACTTC. Translating it yields CAISKKQGGNEQYF.

The rearrangement links TRBV28 to TRBJ2-1; D uncertain. Germline V gene lookup returns CDR1 MDHEN and CDR2 SYDVKM. Trimming took off 1 base at V and 5 bases at J, with 6 bases between the two ends. The CDR3 loop spans 13 amino acids. The CDR3 region is CASSLFSDNEQFF. CDR3 bases: TGTGCCAGCAGTTTATTTTCGGACAATGAGCAGTTCTTC.

This clone was counted a few times. The CDR3 DNA reads as TGTGCCTGGAGTGCGACTGCGGCTCCAGCTTTCTTT. Protein: CAWSATAAPAFF. This chain links TRBV30 with TRBJ1-1; unclear D gene. V lost 1 base to trimming and J lost 10 bases, with 13 bases between them. This CDR3 region has 12 residues. Germline CDR1 GTSNPN, CDR2 SVGIG (reference sequence).

This chain uses TRBV10-2 with TRBJ1-5; D unresolved. The CDR3 covers 13 residues. The germline CDR1 and CDR2 sequences are WSHSY and SAAADI. Trimming cost V 3 bases and J 3 bases, with 6 bases left between them. CDR3 bases: TGCGCCAGCAGTGATTATAACAATCAGCCCCAGCATTTT. Its translation: CASSDYNNQPQHF.

The CDR3 sequence: CASSHLTSPSGRPFYEQYF. The CDR3 nucleotides are TGTGCCAGCAGCCACCTCACGTCCCCTAGCGGGAGGCCCTTCTACGAGCAGTACTTC. This chain links TRBV4-2 with TRBJ2-7; 11 bases agree with TRBD2. Per germline, CDR1 LGHNA and CDR2 YNFKEQ. The CDR3 contains 19 residues. With V trimmed by 3 bases and J by 3 bases, 16 bases remained unmatched.